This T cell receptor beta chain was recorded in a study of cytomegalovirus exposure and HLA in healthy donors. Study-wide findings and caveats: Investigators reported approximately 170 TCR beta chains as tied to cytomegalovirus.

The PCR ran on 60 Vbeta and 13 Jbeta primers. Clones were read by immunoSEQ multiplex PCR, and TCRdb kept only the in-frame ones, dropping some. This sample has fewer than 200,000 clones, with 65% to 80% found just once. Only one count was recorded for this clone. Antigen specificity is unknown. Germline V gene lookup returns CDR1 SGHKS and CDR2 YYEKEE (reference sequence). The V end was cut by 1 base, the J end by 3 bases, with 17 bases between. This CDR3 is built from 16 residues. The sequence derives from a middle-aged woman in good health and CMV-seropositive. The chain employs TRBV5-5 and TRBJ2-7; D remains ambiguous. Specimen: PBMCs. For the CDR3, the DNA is TGTGCCAGCAGCTTGATCCCCTCCAGCGCCAACTACGAGCAGTACTTC. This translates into CASSLIPSSANYEQYF.